This passage covers 21 T cell receptor beta chains from one sample sequenced in a study of monozygotic twins with inflammatory bowel disease. Each CDR3 protein gets one entry in TCRdb, which reprocessed the 5' RACE reads and gives no DNA. The sample totals about 130,000 distinct CDR3 sequences. The sample consisted of blood. The receptors here all came from a human donor with ulcerative colitis or Crohn's disease, or a healthy co-twin of an affected twin (not recorded which).

This chain links TRBV12-3 or TRBV12-4 with TRBJ1-2. This CDR3 has 13 residues. CDR3 loop: CASSLGQGSGYTF.

This chain links TRBV11-2 with TRBJ1-2; TCRdb calls TRBD1, which cannot be checked without DNA. Germline values: CDR1 SGHAT, CDR2 FQNNGV. This CDR3 spans 17 amino acids. The CDR3 loop reads CASSTWTGTPTNYGYTF. Drawing the rest from reference TRBV11-2 and TRBJ1-2, the complete variable domain is EAGVAQSPRYKIIEKRQSVAFWCNPISGHATLYWYQQILGQGPKLLIQFQNNGVVDDSQLPKDRFSAERLKGVDSTLKIQPAKLEDSAVYLCASSTWTGTPTNYGYTFGSGTRLTVV.

The rearrangement uses TRBV5-1 and TRBJ2-5; TCRdb designates TRBD2, a call that cannot be tested without DNA. Germline loops: CDR1 SGHRS, CDR2 YFSETQ. The CDR3 totals 16 residues. The CDR3 reads CASSLGGTSALETQYF.

The chain couples TRBV20-1 to TRBJ1-2; without DNA, the TCRdb call of TRBD1 cannot be checked. This CDR3 comprises 14 residues. Germline CDR1 and CDR2: DFQATT and SNEGSKA (reference sequence). Here the CDR3 reads CSARSGPKNYGYTF.

J is TRBJ2-2 and V is TRBV28; TCRdb reports TRBD2, a call that lacks DNA to check it against. This CDR3 comprises 16 residues. Germline lookup yields CDR1 MDHEN and CDR2 SYDVKM. The CDR3 is CASSSRVAPNTGELFF.

V usage is TRBV12-5 and J usage is TRBJ2-5; absent DNA, TCRdb's TRBD1 call cannot be checked. The CDR3 has 16 residues. Germline CDR1 LGHNT, CDR2 FRNRAP. CDR3 residues: CASGLGQGGGQETQYF.

The V call is TRBV3-1, the J call TRBJ2-7; TCRdb calls TRBD2, which cannot be checked without DNA. CDR1 is LGHDT, CDR2 YNNKEL, per germline (reference sequence). This CDR3 has 15 residues. CDR3: CASSQGPLTSGEQYF.

This chain links TRBV9 with TRBJ2-7; absent DNA, TCRdb's TRBD1 call cannot be checked. CDR1 SGDLS and CDR2 YYNGEE come from the germline V gene. The CDR3 length is 12 residues. The chain's CDR3 is CASSVHDGPRDF.

The rearrangement uses TRBV4-1 and TRBJ2-1; TCRdb calls TRBD1, which cannot be checked without DNA. CDR1 is MGHRA, CDR2 YSYEKL, per germline. The CDR3 contains 17 residues. Here the CDR3 reads CASSQGPWRTGYNEQFF.

The J gene is TRBJ2-3, the V gene TRBV7-2; no DNA is available, so the TRBD1 call from TCRdb remains unchecked. Germline loops: CDR1 SGHTA, CDR2 FQGNSA. This CDR3 is 15 amino acids long. The CDR3 reads CASSLRGASTDTQYF.

The chain links TRBV4-1 to TRBJ2-4; the D gene TCRdb calls, TRBD2, cannot be checked with no DNA. The CDR3 spans 18 residues. From germline, CDR1 is MGHRA and CDR2 YSYEKL. The CDR3 is CASSQEGLGEIAKNIQYF.

This rearrangement joins TRBV7-2 to TRBJ1-6. CDR1 and CDR2 (germline): SGHTA, FQGNSA. The length of the CDR3 is 11 residues. This CDR3 reads CASSSDSPLHF.

The rearrangement joins TRBV7-9 to TRBJ2-7; without DNA, the TCRdb call of TRBD1 cannot be checked. This CDR3 is built from 14 residues. Germline V gene lookup returns CDR1 SEHNR and CDR2 FQNEAQ (reference sequence). The CDR3 sequence: CASSIRENSYEQYF.

CDR3 sequence reads: CASSKLRQGAFHTEAFF. The chain has TRBV28 and TRBJ1-1; TCRdb indicates TRBD1, and absent DNA this call remains unverified. Looked up from germline, CDR1 is MDHEN and CDR2 is SYDVKM. This CDR3 has 17 residues.

This chain links TRBV2 with TRBJ1-6; the D call from TCRdb, TRBD1, cannot be confirmed without DNA. Germline V gene lookup returns CDR1 SNHLY and CDR2 FYNNEI. This CDR3 has 15 amino acids. The CDR3 spells CASRREAGVNSPLHF.

The rearrangement joins TRBV2 to TRBJ2-2; TCRdb selects TRBD1, and the lack of DNA leaves this call unchecked. Germline CDR1 reads SNHLY; CDR2 reads FYNNEI. This CDR3 has 13 amino acids. CDR3 amino acids: CASMQGDAGELFF.

The chain uses TRBV29-1 and TRBJ1-1; TCRdb calls TRBD1, which cannot be checked without DNA. This CDR3 has 13 amino acids. The germline gives CDR1 SQVTM, CDR2 ANQGSEA. CDR3 sequence reads: CSVGVGAGTEAFF.

The rearrangement joins TRBV7-2 to TRBJ1-2; the D gene TCRdb calls, TRBD1, cannot be checked with no DNA. Looked up from germline, CDR1 is SGHTA and CDR2 is FQGNSA. This CDR3 is built from 16 residues. The CDR3 here is CASSGTWDGFNYGYTF.

The V call is TRBV6-6, the J call TRBJ1-3. Germline CDR1 is MNHNY and CDR2 is SVGAGI (reference sequence). This CDR3 is built from 14 residues. The CDR3 loop is CASSYSSSGNTIYF.

CDR3 amino acids: CASSYGPTGASTDTQYF. V and J are TRBV6-5 and TRBJ2-3; TCRdb reports TRBD1, a call that lacks DNA to check it against. CDR3 size: 17 residues. CDR1 is MNHEY and CDR2 is SVGAGI in the germline V gene.

V is TRBV11-3 and J is TRBJ1-1. The germline V gene has CDR1 SGHNT and CDR2 YENEEA. This CDR3 comprises 13 residues. Here the CDR3 reads CASSINQNTEAFF.